The source of this T cell receptor (beta chain) is a study of OX40 agonist ivuxolimab in advanced cancers. The wider study: Given to patients was ivuxolimab, an agonistic anti-OX40 (CD134) antibody.

TCRdb keeps only in-frame clones here, not all; method: immunoSEQ multiplex PCR. The sample contains roughly 14,000 clones, over 80% of which appear only once. This CDR3 is built from 15 residues. J lost 4 bases, V lost 3 bases, and 10 bases had no gene match. Per the germline V gene, CDR1 is SGDLS and CDR2 is YYNGEE. Collection of blood occurred at baseline, at cycle 4 day 1, and at cycle 7 day 1. Sequences were derived from CD4+ or CD8+ T cells sorted from blood, sampled in a trial of the OX40 agonist ivuxolimab. V usage is TRBV9 and J usage is TRBJ2-7, with 7 bases identical to TRBD2. The receptor's source is an adult with an advanced solid tumor such as melanoma, head and neck, liver or kidney cancer. The CDR3 sequence is CASSGGREGLYEQYF. In nucleotides, the CDR3 is TGTGCCAGCAGCGGCGGAAGGGAGGGCCTTTACGAGCAGTACTTC.